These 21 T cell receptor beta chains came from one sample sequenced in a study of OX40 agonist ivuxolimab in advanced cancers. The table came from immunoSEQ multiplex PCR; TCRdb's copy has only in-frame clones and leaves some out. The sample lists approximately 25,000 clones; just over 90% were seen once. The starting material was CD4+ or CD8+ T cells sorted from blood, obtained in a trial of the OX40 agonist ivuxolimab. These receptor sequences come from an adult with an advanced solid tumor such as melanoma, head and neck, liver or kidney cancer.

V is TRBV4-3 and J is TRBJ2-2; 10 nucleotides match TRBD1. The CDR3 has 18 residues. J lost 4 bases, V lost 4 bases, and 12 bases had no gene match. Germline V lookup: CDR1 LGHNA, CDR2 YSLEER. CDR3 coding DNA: TGCGCCAGCAGCCTTTCCTCCCCGGGACAGGGGTTCACCGGGGAGCTGTTTTTT. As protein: CASSLSSPGQGFTGELFF.

The chain's CDR3 is CASRRLEFGTEAFF. The CDR3 bases are TGTGCCAGCAGACGACTTGAGTTTGGGACTGAAGCTTTCTTT. The chain carries TRBV6-6 and TRBJ1-1; D gene ambiguous. The CDR3 consists of 14 residues. CDR1 is MNHNY and CDR2 is SVGAGI in the germline V gene (reference sequence). Trimming shortened V by 6 bases and J by 5 bases, and 16 bases separated the two germline ends.

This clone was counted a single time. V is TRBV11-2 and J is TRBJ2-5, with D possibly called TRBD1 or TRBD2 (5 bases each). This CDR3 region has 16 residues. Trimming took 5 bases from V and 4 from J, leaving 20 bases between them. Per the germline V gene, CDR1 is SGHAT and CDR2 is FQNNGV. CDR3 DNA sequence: TGTGCCAGCAGCCCACAAGGGGAGTCTTGGGGAGAGACCCAGTACTTC. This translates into CASSPQGESWGETQYF.

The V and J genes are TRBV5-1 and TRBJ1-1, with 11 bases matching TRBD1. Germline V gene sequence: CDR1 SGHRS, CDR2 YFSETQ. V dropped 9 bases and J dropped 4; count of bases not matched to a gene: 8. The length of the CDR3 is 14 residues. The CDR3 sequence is CATSTGTGGTEAFF. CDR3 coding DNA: TGCGCCACCTCCACCGGGACAGGGGGCACTGAAGCTTTCTTT.

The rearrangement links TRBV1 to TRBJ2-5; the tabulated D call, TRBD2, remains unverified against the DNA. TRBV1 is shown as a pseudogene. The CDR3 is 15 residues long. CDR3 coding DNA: TGCACCAGCAGCCAAGCCTACCCGGGGGGAGAGACCCAGTACTTC. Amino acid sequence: CTSSQAYPGGETQYF.

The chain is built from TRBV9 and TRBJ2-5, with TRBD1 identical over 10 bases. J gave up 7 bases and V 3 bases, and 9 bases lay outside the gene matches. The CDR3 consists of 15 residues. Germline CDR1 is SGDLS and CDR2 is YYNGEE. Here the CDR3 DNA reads TGTGCCAGCAGCGCGGGACAGGGGCCCGCCGTGACCCAGTACTTC. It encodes CASSAGQGPAVTQYF.

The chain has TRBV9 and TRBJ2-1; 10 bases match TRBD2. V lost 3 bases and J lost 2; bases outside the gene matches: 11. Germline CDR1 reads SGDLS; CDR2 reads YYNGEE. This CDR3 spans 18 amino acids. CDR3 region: CASSAVEGGLAPYNEQFF. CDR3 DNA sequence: TGTGCCAGCAGCGCGGTAGAGGGGGGACTAGCGCCCTACAATGAGCAGTTCTTC.

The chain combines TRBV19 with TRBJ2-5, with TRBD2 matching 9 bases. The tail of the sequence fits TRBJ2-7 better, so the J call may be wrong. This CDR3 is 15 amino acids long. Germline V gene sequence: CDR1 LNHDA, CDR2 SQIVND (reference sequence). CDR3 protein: CASSPGLAPSYEQYF. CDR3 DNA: TGTGCCAGTAGTCCGGGACTAGCACCCTCCTACGAGCAGTACTTC.

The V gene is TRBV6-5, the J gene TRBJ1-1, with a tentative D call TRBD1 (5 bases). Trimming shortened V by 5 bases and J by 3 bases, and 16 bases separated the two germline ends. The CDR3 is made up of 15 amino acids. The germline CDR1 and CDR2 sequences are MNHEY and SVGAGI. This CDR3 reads CASSPIGGSDTEAFF. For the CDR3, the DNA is TGTGCCAGCAGTCCCATCGGGGGTTCGGACACTGAAGCTTTCTTT.

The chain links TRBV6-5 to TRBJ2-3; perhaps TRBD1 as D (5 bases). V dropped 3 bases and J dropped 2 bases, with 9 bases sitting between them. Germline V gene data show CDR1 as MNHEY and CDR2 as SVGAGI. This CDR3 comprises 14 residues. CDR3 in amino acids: CASSYVRATDTQYF. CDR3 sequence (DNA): TGTGCCAGCAGTTATGTCAGGGCCACAGATACGCAGTATTTT.

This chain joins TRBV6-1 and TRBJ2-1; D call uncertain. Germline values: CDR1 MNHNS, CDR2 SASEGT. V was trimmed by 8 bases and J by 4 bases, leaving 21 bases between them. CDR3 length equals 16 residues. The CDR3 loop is CASRQGRVTEYNEQFF. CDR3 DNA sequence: TGTGCCAGCCGTCAAGGCCGCGTTACCGAATACAATGAGCAGTTCTTC.

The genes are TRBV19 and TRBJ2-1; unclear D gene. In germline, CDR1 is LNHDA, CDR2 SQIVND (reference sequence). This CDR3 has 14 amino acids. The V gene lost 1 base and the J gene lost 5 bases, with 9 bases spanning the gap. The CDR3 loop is CASSIGLENNEQFF. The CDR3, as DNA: TGTGCCAGTAGTATAGGGCTAGAAAACAATGAGCAGTTCTTC.

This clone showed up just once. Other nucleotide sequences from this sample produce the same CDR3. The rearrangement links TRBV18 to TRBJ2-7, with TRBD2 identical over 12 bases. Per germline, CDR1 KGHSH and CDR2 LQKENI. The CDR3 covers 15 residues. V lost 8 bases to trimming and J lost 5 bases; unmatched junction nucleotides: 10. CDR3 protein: CASHPTSGGVNEQYF. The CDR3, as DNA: TGTGCCAGCCATCCGACTAGCGGGGGCGTCAACGAGCAGTACTTC.

CDR3 in amino acids: CASSQGQGGEKLFF. CDR3 nucleotides: TGCGCCAGCAGCCAAGGGCAGGGAGGTGAAAAACTGTTTTTT. This rearrangement joins TRBV4-3 to TRBJ1-4; possible D gene TRBD1, 5 bases. CDR1 is LGHNA, CDR2 YSLEER, per germline. The CDR3 consists of 14 residues. Deletions cut 1 base from V and 7 bases from J, with 10 bases between.

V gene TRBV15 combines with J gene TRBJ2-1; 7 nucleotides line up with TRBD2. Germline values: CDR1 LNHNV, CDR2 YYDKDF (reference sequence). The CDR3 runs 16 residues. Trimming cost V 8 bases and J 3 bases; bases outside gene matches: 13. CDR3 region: CATGPPPSGGYNEQFF. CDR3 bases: TGTGCCACCGGCCCCCCACCTAGCGGTGGCTACAATGAGCAGTTCTTC. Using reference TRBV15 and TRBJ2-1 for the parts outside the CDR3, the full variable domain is DAMVIQNPRYQVTQFGKPVTLSCSQTLNHNVMYWYQQKSSQAPKLLFHYYDKDFNNEADTPDNFQSRRPNTSFCFLDIRSPGLGDTAMYLCATGPPPSGGYNEQFFGPGTRLTVL.

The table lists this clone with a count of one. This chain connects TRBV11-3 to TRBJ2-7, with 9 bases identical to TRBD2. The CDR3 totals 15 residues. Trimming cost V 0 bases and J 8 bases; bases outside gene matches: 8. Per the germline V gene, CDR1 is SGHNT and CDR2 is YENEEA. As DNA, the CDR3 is TGTGCCAGCAGCTTAGATACCGCGGGAGGGCCGAAGCAGTACTTC. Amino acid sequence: CASSLDTAGGPKQYF.

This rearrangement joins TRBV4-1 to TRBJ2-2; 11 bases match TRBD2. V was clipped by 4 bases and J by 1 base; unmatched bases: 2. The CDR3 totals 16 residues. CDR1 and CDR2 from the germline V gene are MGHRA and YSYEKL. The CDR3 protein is CASSLTSGRNTGELFF. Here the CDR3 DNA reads TGCGCCAGCAGCCTAACTAGCGGGAGGAACACCGGGGAGCTGTTTTTT.

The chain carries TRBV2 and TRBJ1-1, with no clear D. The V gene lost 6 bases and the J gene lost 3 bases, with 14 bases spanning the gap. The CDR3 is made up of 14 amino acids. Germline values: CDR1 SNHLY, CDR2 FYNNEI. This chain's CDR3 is CASSPKMGYTEAFF. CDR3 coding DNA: TGTGCCAGCAGCCCGAAAATGGGGTACACTGAAGCTTTCTTT. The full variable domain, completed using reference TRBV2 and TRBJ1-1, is EPEVTQTPSHQVTQMGQEVILRCVPISNHLYFYWYRQILGQKVEFLVSFYNNEISEKSEIFDDQFSVERPDGSNFTLKIRSTKLEDSAMYFCASSPKMGYTEAFFGQGTRLTVV.

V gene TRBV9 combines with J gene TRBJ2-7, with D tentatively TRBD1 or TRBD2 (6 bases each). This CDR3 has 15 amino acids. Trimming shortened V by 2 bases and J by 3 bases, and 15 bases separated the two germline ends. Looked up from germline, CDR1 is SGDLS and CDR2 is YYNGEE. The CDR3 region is CASSVGGDTYYEQYF. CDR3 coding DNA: TGTGCCAGCAGCGTCGGAGGGGACACCTACTACGAGCAGTACTTC. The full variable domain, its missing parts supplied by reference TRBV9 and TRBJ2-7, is DSGVTQTPKHLITATGQRVTLRCSPRSGDLSVYWYQQSLDQGLQFLIQYYNGEERAKGNILERFSAQQFPDLHSELNLSSLELGDSALYFCASSVGGDTYYEQYFGPGTRLTVT.

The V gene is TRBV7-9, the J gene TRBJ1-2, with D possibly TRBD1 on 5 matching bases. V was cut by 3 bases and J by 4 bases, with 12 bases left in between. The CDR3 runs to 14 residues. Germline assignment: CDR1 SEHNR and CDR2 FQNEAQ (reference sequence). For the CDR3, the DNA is TGTGCCAGCAGCTTTGGCCCAGGGTCCTATGGCTACACCTTC. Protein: CASSFGPGSYGYTF.

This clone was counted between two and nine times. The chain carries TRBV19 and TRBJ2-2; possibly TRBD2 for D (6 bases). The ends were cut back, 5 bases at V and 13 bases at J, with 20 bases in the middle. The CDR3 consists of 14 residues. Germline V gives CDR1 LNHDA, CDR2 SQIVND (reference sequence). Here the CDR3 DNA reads TGTGCCAGTAGTCTTGGGACGGGAGTTTCATTGCTGTTTTTT. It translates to CASSLGTGVSLLFF.